Below, 30 T cell receptor beta chains from the same sample are listed, as sequenced in a study of immune evolution from preneoplasia to lung adenocarcinoma. Produced via immunoSEQ multiplex PCR; TCRdb's table is partial and in-frame only. The sample carries under 45,000 clones, under 80% recorded once. The sequenced sample was FFPE invasive lung adenocarcinoma tissue. These receptors all come from a person aged 55-75 years with lung adenocarcinoma.

This chain joins TRBV9 and TRBJ1-2; D call uncertain. In germline, CDR1 is SGDLS, CDR2 YYNGEE. V was cut by 1 base and J by 3 bases, with 10 bases left in between. The CDR3 has 14 amino acids. In nucleotides, the CDR3 is TGTGCCAGCAGCGTATGGCCAGATCACTATGGCTACACCTTC. Protein sequence: CASSVWPDHYGYTF.

The rearrangement joins TRBV11-2 to TRBJ1-2; 9 bases match TRBD1. The CDR3 runs to 15 residues. Germline CDR1 is SGHAT and CDR2 is FQNNGV. Trimming removed 5 bases from V and 5 bases from J; junction bases left unmatched: 9. The CDR3 nucleotides are TGTGCCAGCAGCGCATTACAGGGGGCGCGGTATGGCTACACCTTC. It yields the protein CASSALQGARYGYTF.

This clone occurred once. The rearrangement joins TRBV28 to TRBJ2-7, with D perhaps being TRBD1 or TRBD2 (5 bases each). This CDR3 has 14 amino acids. Germline V CDR1 and CDR2: MDHEN, SYDVKM. V lost 8 bases and J 0 bases, leaving 14 bases between the germline ends. In DNA, the CDR3 is TGTGCCAGCCGTTATGGGGGTAGCTCCTACGAGCAGTACTTC. The encoded protein is CASRYGGSSYEQYF. Full variable domain (rest looked up from reference TRBV28 and TRBJ2-7): DVKVTQSSRYLVKRTGEKVFLECVQDMDHENMFWYRQDPGLGLRLIYFSYDVKMKEKGDIPEGYSVSREKKERFSLILESASTNQTSMYLCASRYGGSSYEQYFGPGTRLTVT.

The chain carries TRBV7-2 and TRBJ2-1; TRBD2 matches at 8 bases. With 5 bases clipped from V and 6 bases from J, the junction kept 6 bases outside the gene matches. The CDR3 totals 14 residues. The V gene's germline CDR1 is SGHTA and CDR2 FQGNSA. Here the CDR3 DNA reads TGTGCCAGCAGCATTGGACTAGCTGGCAATGAGCAGTTCTTC. This codes for CASSIGLAGNEQFF.

The chain uses TRBV5-1 and TRBJ2-1; D gene ambiguous. The V gene's germline CDR1 is SGHRS and CDR2 YFSETQ. The CDR3 runs 14 residues. Trimming removed 0 bases from V and 4 bases from J, with 8 bases in between. This CDR3 is CASSLAEFYNEQFF. Written as DNA, the CDR3 is TGCGCCAGCAGCTTGGCCGAGTTTTACAATGAGCAGTTCTTC.

The chain links TRBV25-1 to TRBJ1-4, with TRBD1 identical over 8 bases. The CDR3 contains 15 residues. V shed 4 bases and J 3 bases; nucleotides not matched to a gene: 4. CDR1 and CDR2 (germline): MGHDK, SYGVNS. CDR3 nucleotide sequence: TGTGCCAGCAGTGCGGACAGGGCGTCTAATGAAAAACTGTTTTTT. This translates into CASSADRASNEKLFF.

This clone was seen more than once but under ten times. V usage is TRBV11-2 and J usage is TRBJ2-1; D remains ambiguous. V gave up 1 base and J gave up 13 bases, with 14 bases separating them. Per germline, CDR1 SGHAT and CDR2 FQNNGV. The CDR3 is 13 residues long. CDR3 sequence (DNA): TGTGCCAGCAGCTTAGGGAGTTTTGTTTCTCAGTTCTTC. Translation: CASSLGSFVSQFF. Based on the CDR3 plus reference TRBV11-2 and TRBJ2-1, the full variable domain is EAGVAQSPRYKIIEKRQSVAFWCNPISGHATLYWYQQILGQGPKLLIQFQNNGVVDDSQLPKDRFSAERLKGVDSTLKIQPAKLEDSAVYLCASSLGSFVSQFFGPGTRLTVL.

The gene calls are TRBV10-3 and TRBJ2-5, with TRBD2 identical over 10 bases. This CDR3 comprises 14 residues. CDR1 and CDR2 from the germline V gene are ENHRY and SYGVKD. The CDR3 nucleotides read TGTGCTACTCGGGGGACTAGCGTACGGGAGACCCAGTACTTC. Protein sequence: CATRGTSVRETQYF.

This clone was counted a single time. The CDR3 coding sequence is TGTGCCAGCAGCTTAGCCCCTGGAAGCAATCAGCCCCAGCATTTT. Its protein product is CASSLAPGSNQPQHF. This rearrangement joins TRBV7-2 to TRBJ1-5; D not certain. Germline-derived CDR1 and CDR2 are SGHTA and FQGNSA. CDR3 length: 15 residues. Trimming took off 0 bases at V and 1 base at J, with 7 bases between the two ends.

As for this clone: Other DNA sequences in the same sample also yield this CDR3. V is TRBV7-2 and J is TRBJ1-2; the D gene is possibly TRBD1 (6 bases). The CDR3 contains 15 residues. Trimming cost V 1 base and J 5 bases, with 14 bases left between them. Germline lookup yields CDR1 SGHTA and CDR2 FQGNSA. CDR3 sequence: CASSLGTGIDYGYTF. The DNA for the CDR3 is TGTGCCAGCAGCTTAGGTACAGGGATAGATTATGGCTACACCTTC.

The chain uses TRBV11-2 and TRBJ2-6; 7 bases map to TRBD2. CDR1 is SGHAT and CDR2 is FQNNGV in the germline V gene. V shed 5 bases, J shed 2 bases, and the junction held 9 bases outside the gene matches. The CDR3 totals 17 residues. The CDR3 loop is CASSVWVGGTGANVLTF. CDR3 coding DNA: TGTGCCAGCAGCGTTTGGGTGGGGGGGACTGGGGCCAACGTCCTGACTTTC.

The table lists this clone with a count of one. The rearrangement uses TRBV9 and TRBJ2-5, with D tentatively TRBD2 (6 bases). The ends were cut back, 3 bases at V and 5 bases at J, with 11 bases in the middle. Germline V CDR1 and CDR2: SGDLS, YYNGEE. The CDR3 extends over 13 amino acids. The DNA for the CDR3 is TGTGCCAGCAGCGACGGGAGTGCGGAGACCCAGTACTTC. The encoded protein is CASSDGSAETQYF.

V and J are TRBV28 and TRBJ2-7, with D uncertain. The CDR3 is 15 residues long. Germline V gene lookup returns CDR1 MDHEN and CDR2 SYDVKM. V was clipped by 4 bases and J by 2 bases, with 15 bases between them. This CDR3 is CASSSPRSPTYEQYF. The CDR3 region has the DNA TGTGCCAGCAGTTCCCCCCGCAGCCCAACCTACGAGCAGTACTTC.

This clone was seen only a few times. The chain recombines TRBV19 with TRBJ1-5; TRBD1 matches 7 bases. Per the germline V gene, CDR1 is LNHDA and CDR2 is SQIVND (reference sequence). This CDR3 contains 14 residues. Germline trimming cut 6 bases from V and 3 bases from J; bases unmatched to any gene: 5. The CDR3 DNA reads as TGTGCCAGTAGCCTCGACAGGGTCAATCAGCCCCAGCATTTT. Residues: CASSLDRVNQPQHF.

The rearrangement joins TRBV6-7 to TRBJ1-4; no clear D gene. TRBV6-7 is labeled an ORF, and its function is uncertain. CDR3 length: 14 residues. Between the trimmed V and J ends, which lost 1 base and 8 bases, there was a span of 11 bases. For the CDR3, the DNA is TGTGCCAGCAGTTACTGTCGCACCACCGAAAAACTGTTTTTT. Translation gives CASSYCRTTEKLFF.

The chain employs TRBV28 and TRBJ2-1, with D perhaps assigned TRBD1 or TRBD2 (5 bases each). The V end was cut by 5 bases, the J end by 7 bases, with 9 bases between. The CDR3 is made up of 12 amino acids. Germline values: CDR1 MDHEN, CDR2 SYDVKM. CDR3 DNA sequence: TGTGCCAGCAGTCTAGGGACGAATGAGCAGTTCTTC. Its protein product is CASSLGTNEQFF. The full variable domain, with the rest looked up from reference TRBV28 and TRBJ2-1, is DVKVTQSSRYLVKRTGEKVFLECVQDMDHENMFWYRQDPGLGLRLIYFSYDVKMKEKGDIPEGYSVSREKKERFSLILESASTNQTSMYLCASSLGTNEQFFGPGTRLTVL.

The V call is TRBV19, the J call TRBJ2-5, with D possibly matching TRBD1 (6 bases). V was clipped by 4 bases and J by 2 bases, with 17 bases between them. This CDR3 has 16 amino acids. The germline V gene encodes CDR1 LNHDA and CDR2 SQIVND (reference sequence). The CDR3 bases are TGTGCCAGTAGTACCCTCCCGGGACAAGCTCAAGAGACCCAGTACTTC. Protein sequence: CASSTLPGQAQETQYF.

The chain has TRBV27 and TRBJ2-1; 8 positions agree with TRBD2. Germline CDR1 reads MNHEY; CDR2 reads SMNVEV (reference sequence). The CDR3 extends over 16 amino acids. Trimming removed 3 bases from V and 5 bases from J; junction bases left unmatched: 9. In DNA form, the CDR3 reads TGTGCCAGCAGTTTCTATGCTAGCGGGTGGAACAATGAGCAGTTCTTC. Translation: CASSFYASGWNNEQFF.

This rearrangement joins TRBV14 to TRBJ1-5; possible D gene TRBD1, 5 bases. This CDR3 contains 15 residues. Per germline, CDR1 SGHDN and CDR2 FVKESK. The ends were cut back, 3 bases at V and 4 bases at J, with 13 bases in the middle. CDR3 DNA: TGTGCCAGCAGCCATCCTAAAGGGGCTAATCAGCCCCAGCATTTT. This gives the protein CASSHPKGANQPQHF. The full variable domain, with the rest looked up from reference TRBV14 and TRBJ1-5, is EAGVTQFPSHSVIEKGQTVTLRCDPISGHDNLYWYRRVMGKEIKFLLHFVKESKQDESGMPNNRFLAERTGGTYSTLKVQPAELEDSGVYFCASSHPKGANQPQHFGDGTRLSIL.

V gene TRBV9 combines with J gene TRBJ2-5, with 7 bases aligning to TRBD1. This CDR3 spans 15 amino acids. The germline CDR1 and CDR2 sequences are SGDLS and YYNGEE. The V segment lost 4 bases and the J segment 3 bases; nucleotides outside the gene matches: 9. This chain's CDR3 is CASSPRTGTEETQYF. In nucleotides, the CDR3 is TGTGCCAGCAGCCCGCGGACCGGGACAGAAGAGACCCAGTACTTC.

This chain joins TRBV5-7 and TRBJ2-5; TRBD1 matches at 8 bases. TRBV5-7 is placed among ORFs of uncertain function. The CDR3 contains 16 residues. J gave up 4 bases and V 4 bases, and 12 bases lay outside the gene matches. CDR3 sequence reads: CASSHKQRTGRETQYF. In DNA, the CDR3 is TGTGCCAGCAGCCATAAGCAACGGACAGGGAGAGAGACCCAGTACTTC.

The rearrangement links TRBV2 to TRBJ2-7; 11 bases align to TRBD2. CDR1 is SNHLY, CDR2 FYNNEI, per germline. J lost 0 bases, V lost 5 bases, and 6 bases had no gene match. The CDR3 consists of 16 residues. In DNA form, the CDR3 reads TGTGCCAGCAGTCATAGGGGACTAGCGGCCTCCTACGAGCAGTACTTC. This encodes CASSHRGLAASYEQYF. Supplemented by reference TRBV2 and TRBJ2-7, the full variable domain reads EPEVTQTPSHQVTQMGQEVILRCVPISNHLYFYWYRQILGQKVEFLVSFYNNEISEKSEIFDDQFSVERPDGSNFTLKIRSTKLEDSAMYFCASSHRGLAASYEQYFGPGTRLTVT.

V and J are TRBV27 and TRBJ1-1; 8 positions agree with TRBD1. The CDR3 is made up of 16 amino acids. Germline CDR1 MNHEY, CDR2 SMNVEV (reference sequence). V lost 7 bases to trimming and J lost 4 bases; unmatched junction nucleotides: 14. The CDR3: CASTSRTGYMGTEAFF. CDR3 bases: TGTGCCAGCACCAGCCGGACAGGGTATATGGGCACTGAAGCTTTCTTT.

The genes are TRBV18 and TRBJ2-1; 12 positions agree with TRBD2. The CDR3 loop spans 18 amino acids. CDR1 and CDR2 from the germline V gene are KGHSH and LQKENI. V dropped 1 base and J dropped 2; count of bases not matched to a gene: 6. This chain's CDR3 is CASSPQPPSGRAYNEQFF. CDR3 DNA: TGTGCCAGCTCACCACAACCCCCTAGCGGGAGGGCCTACAATGAGCAGTTCTTC. The full variable domain, in which reference TRBV18 and TRBJ2-1 provide the parts outside the CDR3, is NAGVMQNPRHLVRRRGQEARLRCSPMKGHSHVYWYRQLPEEGLKFMVYLQKENIIDESGMPKERFSAEFPKEGPSILRIQQVVRGDSAAYFCASSPQPPSGRAYNEQFFGPGTRLTVL.

This chain links TRBV11-3 with TRBJ2-7; 9 nucleotides line up with TRBD1. After removal of 7 bases from V and 4 bases from J, the junction contained 11 bases not matched to a gene. The CDR3 consists of 15 residues. Germline CDR1 reads SGHNT; CDR2 reads YENEEA. CDR3 coding DNA: TGTGCCAGCACTACAGGACAGGGGAAAGAGTACGAGCAGTACTTC. Its translation: CASTTGQGKEYEQYF.

The count of this clone is one. This chain uses TRBV5-4 with TRBJ2-3; weak D call: TRBD1 (6 bases). Per the germline V gene, CDR1 is SGHNT and CDR2 is YYREEE (reference sequence). This CDR3 is built from 14 residues. Trimming shortened V by 3 bases and J by 11 bases, and 19 bases separated the two germline ends. The CDR3 is CASSSRGRVPRQYF. DNA of the CDR3: TGTGCCAGCAGCTCCAGGGGCAGGGTCCCCCGGCAGTATTTT. The whole variable domain, filled in from reference TRBV5-4 and TRBJ2-3, reads ETGVTQSPTHLIKTRGQQVTLRCSSQSGHNTVSWYQQALGQGPQFIFQYYREEENGRGNFPPRFSGLQFPNYSSELNVNALELDDSALYLCASSSRGRVPRQYFGPGTRLTVL.

This clone is medium-sized within its sample. This chain uses TRBV18 with TRBJ2-6; unclear D gene. CDR1 and CDR2 (germline): KGHSH, LQKENI. V lost 4 bases and J lost 1, with 5 bases in between. The length of the CDR3 is 14 residues. CDR3 nucleotide sequence: TGTGCCAGCTCACGTGCATCTGGGGCCAACGTCCTGACTTTC. It encodes CASSRASGANVLTF.

The chain has TRBV9 and TRBJ2-2; D ambiguous. Per the germline V gene, CDR1 is SGDLS and CDR2 is YYNGEE. This CDR3 is 14 amino acids long. The ends were cut back, 0 bases at V and 3 bases at J, with 6 bases in the middle. CDR3: CASSVVRDTGELFF. The CDR3 bases are TGTGCCAGCAGCGTAGTTAGGGACACCGGGGAGCTGTTTTTT.

The chain links TRBV9 to TRBJ2-3, with unresolved D. V was clipped by 4 bases and J by 4 bases, with 16 bases between them. The CDR3 extends over 15 amino acids. Germline values: CDR1 SGDLS, CDR2 YYNGEE. The CDR3 region has the DNA TGTGCCAGCAGCCCTCGGGCCGCCCGCGCAGATACGCAGTATTTT. It translates to CASSPRAARADTQYF.

The rearrangement joins TRBV28 to TRBJ2-7; D is perhaps TRBD1 (5 bases). The germline gives CDR1 MDHEN, CDR2 SYDVKM. The CDR3 length is 12 residues. V lost 5 bases and J 1 base, leaving 6 bases between the germline ends. The chain's CDR3 is CASSRQSYEQYF. The CDR3 DNA follows: TGTGCCAGCAGTCGACAGTCCTACGAGCAGTACTTC.